These T cell receptor beta chains were read from a single sample in a study of blood T cell repertoires in COVID-19. Sequenced by immunoSEQ multiplex PCR; TCRdb stores in-frame clones only, minus some. The repertoire consists of hundreds of thousands of clones, with 87% occurring once and the leading ten covering 6% to 7%. The sample consisted of PBMCs or T cells enriched from blood (not recorded which). The receptors were sampled from a woman aged 25 to 45 with acute COVID-19. Each CDR3 is given with its conserved first and last residue. D genes are given only for firm matches. Size is stated for part of the rows, as once, few or many counts, or as a class when the clone is expanded.

.,TRBV27,TRBD2,TRBJ2-5,TGTGCCAGCTGTTTGGGGGGAGGGCCGGGGGAGACCCAGTACTTC,CASCLGGGPGETQYF
.,TRBV6-6,.,TRBJ1-5,TGTGCCAGCAGTCCCAATGGGGGCCCGGCAAGCAATCAGCCCCAGCATTTT,CASSPNGGPASNQPQHF
.,TRBV28,TRBD2,TRBJ2-3,TGTGCCAGCAGTTCGGGGGGGCAGGGGACAGATACGCAGTATTTT,CASSSGGQGTDTQYF
.,TRBV12-3/TRBV12-4,.,TRBJ1-1,TGTGCCAGCAGTTTCTCCGCGGCGGCTTTCTTT,CASSFSAAAFF
.,TRBV28,.,TRBJ2-5,TGTGCCAGCAGTTTGGACTCCGAAGAGACCCAGTACTTC,CASSLDSEETQYF
.,TRBV29-1,TRBD2,TRBJ2-1,TGCAGCGTCCCCTGGACTAGCGGGACAGTCAATGAGCAGTTCTTC,CSVPWTSGTVNEQFF
.,TRBV6-5,.,TRBJ1-5,TGTGCCAGCTCGCGGGATCCGAGCAATCAGCCCCAGCATTTT,CASSRDPSNQPQHF
.,TRBV18,.,TRBJ2-5,TGTGCCAGCTCACCAGCACAGGTCGAGACCCAGTACTTC,CASSPAQVETQYF
.,TRBV11-1,TRBD2,TRBJ2-7,TGTGCCAGCAGCCATGGAGCGCTAGCGGGAGTTGCCGAGCAGTACTTC,CASSHGALAGVAEQYF
once,TRBV2,.,TRBJ2-7,TGTGCCAGCAGCCGACAGCCTGACGAGCAGTACTTC,CASSRQPDEQYF
.,TRBV6-5,.,TRBJ2-7,TGTGCCAGCAGGTACAGGCAGGGTCCCTACGAGCAGTACTTC,CASRYRQGPYEQYF
.,TRBV11-2,.,TRBJ2-7,TGTGCCAGCAGCCATGGGCCCACCCAAGATTACGAGCAGTACTTC,CASSHGPTQDYEQYF
.,TRBV2,.,TRBJ2-2,TGTGCCAGCAGTGCGGGTATCGACACCGGGGAGCTGTTTTTT,CASSAGIDTGELFF
.,TRBV5-8,TRBD1,TRBJ2-1,TGTGCCAGCAGCTTGGGACAGGGGTCTGGCAATGAGCAGTTCTTC,CASSLGQGSGNEQFF
few,TRBV28,.,TRBJ1-1,TGTGCCAGCAGTTTGTCCTCGAACACTGAAGCTTTCTTT,CASSLSSNTEAFF
.,TRBV7-2,TRBD2,TRBJ2-5,TGTGCCAGCAGCTTTTCCGGGACTAGCGGGCAAGAGACCCAGTACTTC,CASSFSGTSGQETQYF
.,TRBV11-3,TRBD1,TRBJ2-1,TGTGCCAGCAGTAGGGGGGACAGGGACTACAATGAGCAGTTCTTC,CASSRGDRDYNEQFF
.,TRBV15,TRBD1,TRBJ1-1,TGTGCCACCAGCAGAGAGATCGGACAGGGGGCTTTCGCCACTGAAGCTTTCTTT,CATSREIGQGAFATEAFF
.,TRBV29-1,TRBD1,TRBJ1-5,TGCAGCGTGTGTGAGGGGGCATGGCAGCCCCAGCATTTT,CSVCEGAWQPQHF
.,TRBV27,.,TRBJ1-6,TGTGCCAGCAGTTTCGGCTCCTATAATTCACCCCTCCACTTT,CASSFGSYNSPLHF
.,TRBV4-2,TRBD2,TRBJ2-1,TGTGCCAGCAGCCAAGGCCTAGCGGGGGGGCCTATTGAGCAGTTCTTC,CASSQGLAGGPIEQFF
.,TRBV28,.,TRBJ1-2,TGTGCCAGCATCAAGGGGGGACTAAACTATGGCTACACCTTC,CASIKGGLNYGYTF
.,TRBV28,.,TRBJ1-5,TGTGCCAGCAGTTTATTCGGGGTAGTCTATCAGCCCCAGCATTTT,CASSLFGVVYQPQHF
once,TRBV9,.,TRBJ2-2,TGTGCCAGCAGGGAAATTTGGGGGGACACCGGGGAGCTGTTTTTT,CASREIWGDTGELFF
.,TRBV5-1,.,TRBJ1-5,TGCGCCAGCAGCTTGGTGGGGGCCATCCTTAGCAATCAGCCCCAGCATTTT,CASSLVGAILSNQPQHF
.,TRBV19,.,TRBJ1-6,TGTGCCAGTCAAGAAGTCCCCGGTAATTCACCCCTCCACTTT,CASQEVPGNSPLHF
.,TRBV2,TRBD1,TRBJ1-2,TGTGCCAGTCGACAGGGGAATGGCTACACCTTC,CASRQGNGYTF
.,TRBV11-2,.,TRBJ2-7,TGTGCCAGCAGCACCGACACCTACGAGCAGTACTTC,CASSTDTYEQYF
.,TRBV19,.,TRBJ1-4,TGTGCCAGTAACGCCCGTCCGGGAACTAATGAAAAACTGTTTTTT,CASNARPGTNEKLFF
.,TRBV27,.,TRBJ1-1,TGTGCCAGCAGTTCGGGACGTTCCGGGAGGACTGAAGCTTTCTTT,CASSSGRSGRTEAFF
.,TRBV6-1,.,TRBJ1-5,TGTGCCAGCAGTGCCTTGGGACACCCTCTAAATCAGCCCCAGCATTTT,CASSALGHPLNQPQHF
.,TRBV7-2,.,TRBJ2-7,TGTGCCAGCAGCTTATCCGGAGCCTACGAGCAGTACTTC,CASSLSGAYEQYF
.,TRBV19,.,TRBJ1-2,TGTGCCAGTAACTTGGAGGGCACCTATGGCTACACCTTC,CASNLEGTYGYTF
few,TRBV19,TRBD1,TRBJ1-4,TGTGCCAGTAGCGAGACCGGGACAGGGAATGAAAAACTGTTTTTT,CASSETGTGNEKLFF
.,TRBV29-1,TRBD2,TRBJ2-3,TGCAGCGTTGTTTTAGCGGGGAGCACAGATACGCAGTATTTT,CSVVLAGSTDTQYF
.,TRBV2,.,TRBJ1-5,TGTGCCAGCAGTGAGGTCGTAGGGGTTCAGCCCCAGCATTTT,CASSEVVGVQPQHF
.,TRBV5-1,TRBD2,TRBJ2-1,TGCGCCAGCAGAAGGGTCGGGACTAGCGTGAATGAGCAGTTCTTC,CASRRVGTSVNEQFF
.,TRBV30,TRBD1,TRBJ1-5,TGTGCCTGGAGTAACTACCAGGACAGGACGAGGAGAGCCAATCAGCCCCAGCATTTT,CAWSNYQDRTRRANQPQHF
.,TRBV2,.,TRBJ2-5,TGTGCCAGCGGTCAGGGGAAGGTCCAAGAGACCCAGTACTTC,CASGQGKVQETQYF
.,TRBV14,.,TRBJ2-1,TGTGCCAGCAGCCAGAGGATGGGGGTCAGCACAGGGATCTACAATGAGCAGTTCTTC,CASSQRMGVSTGIYNEQFF